Below, one T cell receptor (beta chain) is given with its context. This specimen comes from a study of CD8 T cells in Susac syndrome. V was clipped by 5 bases and J by 1 base, with 15 bases between them. The V gene's germline CDR1 is DFQATT and CDR2 SNEGSKA (reference sequence). This CDR3 comprises 15 residues. The RNA, about 0.5 to 1 ug, was put through reverse transcription using random hexamers. A multiplex approach, immunoSEQ multiplex PCR, amplified TCR beta CDR3 across 54 Vbeta and 13 Jbeta. MiXCR was run by TCRdb on the immunoSEQ multiplex PCR reads, yielding one entry per CDR3 protein. The table records a few hundred thousand distinct CDR3 sequences, around nine tenths of them present only once.

The sequence was collected from a human donor with multiple sclerosis. J is TRBJ2-1 and V is TRBV20-1, with a weak D call TRBD2 (6 bases). Sequenced material: CD8+ T cells from PBMCs. The CDR3: CSADHIAVSYNEQFF. The CDR3 DNA reads as TGCAGTGCTGATCACATAGCGGTTTCCTACAATGAGCAGTTCTTC.